The 12 T cell receptor beta chains in this list originate from one sample, sequenced in a study of control samples from healthy donors and cancer patients. Some clones are missing from TCRdb's copy, which holds only in-frame ones; the method was immunoSEQ multiplex PCR. The table lists about 130,000 clones, 80% to 95% of them singletons, with less than 0.65% in the top ten. Material for sequencing was PBMCs. The receptors were gathered from an elderly man with head and neck cancer.

This clone was seen a single time. The V gene is TRBV19, the J gene TRBJ1-2; weak D call: TRBD1 (6 bases). Germline V lookup: CDR1 LNHDA, CDR2 SQIVND (reference sequence). The ends were cut back, 4 bases at V and 9 bases at J, with 21 bases in the middle. CDR3 length: 15 amino acids. The CDR3 sequence is CASSSALQGVFSYTF. The DNA for the CDR3 is TGTGCCAGTAGTAGCGCCCTACAGGGAGTGTTTAGCTACACCTTC.

The chain couples TRBV2 to TRBJ2-5; 9 bases agree with TRBD1. This CDR3 comprises 16 residues. Germline CDR1 SNHLY, CDR2 FYNNEI. J was trimmed by 4 bases and V by 2 bases; bases with no gene match: 8. In nucleotides, the CDR3 is TGTGCCAGCAGTGAAAGGTCGGGGACAGGGAGAGAGACCCAGTACTTC. It specifies CASSERSGTGRETQYF.

This clone occurred a few times. V is TRBV3-1 (or the pseudogene TRBV3-2) and J is TRBJ2-7; TRBD2 aligns across 7 bases. The CDR3 is 15 residues long. Losses at the gene ends were 1 base for V and 2 bases for J; bases not matched to a gene: 5. The germline V gene encodes CDR1 LGHDT and CDR2 YNNKEL (reference sequence). The CDR3 here is CASSQVSGPTYEQYF. As DNA, the CDR3 is TGTGCCAGCAGCCAAGTTAGCGGGCCCACCTACGAGCAGTACTTC.

This clone was picked up a small number of times. J is TRBJ2-2 and V is TRBV7-7; possible D gene TRBD2, 5 bases. CDR1 and CDR2 from the germline V gene are SSHAT and FNYEAQ (reference sequence). This CDR3 has 14 amino acids. V gave up 8 bases and J gave up 2 bases, with 12 bases separating them. The CDR3 DNA is TGTGCCAGCTCCATCGGGGTTAACACCGGGGAGCTGTTTTTT. This translates into CASSIGVNTGELFF. Supplemented by reference TRBV7-7 and TRBJ2-2, the full variable domain reads GAGVSQSPRYKVTKRGQDVTLRCDPISSHATLYWYQQALGQGPEFLTYFNYEAQPDKSGLPSDRFSAERPEGSISTLTIQRTEQRDSAMYRCASSIGVNTGELFFGEGSRLTVL.

This chain links TRBV5-1 with TRBJ1-2, with 7 bases identical to TRBD1. CDR1 SGHRS and CDR2 YFSETQ come from the germline V gene. CDR3 length: 14 amino acids. V gave up 3 bases and J gave up 7 bases; unmatched junction bases: 9. For the CDR3, the DNA is TGCGCCAGCAGCTCCGACAGGGAAGAGGGTGGCTACACCTTC. This codes for CASSSDREEGGYTF.

This clone was found once. This chain joins TRBV6-2 or TRBV6-3 and TRBJ2-5; 10 bases fit TRBD2. Trimming removed 0 bases from V and 12 bases from J; junction bases left unmatched: 7. This CDR3 has 14 residues. From germline, CDR1 is MNHEY and CDR2 SVGEGT. CDR3 bases: TGTGCCAGCAGTTACTCGCTAGCGGGAGAACGGGAGTACTTC. Translation: CASSYSLAGEREYF.

The V and J genes are TRBV7-8 and TRBJ2-6; 8 bases align to TRBD1. V shed 5 bases and J 0 bases; nucleotides not matched to a gene: 9. This CDR3 has 18 residues. From germline, CDR1 is SGHVS and CDR2 FQNEAQ. CDR3 protein: CASSINRGALSGANVLTF. In nucleotides, the CDR3 is TGTGCCAGCAGCATAAACAGGGGGGCCCTCTCTGGGGCCAACGTCCTGACTTTC.

This chain joins TRBV2 and TRBJ1-2; no clear D gene. This CDR3 spans 12 amino acids. V gave up 7 bases and J gave up 3 bases, with 9 bases separating them. Germline CDR1 is SNHLY and CDR2 is FYNNEI. DNA of the CDR3: TGTGCCAGCAAAAAGGGAGACTATGGCTACACCTTC. It is translated as CASKKGDYGYTF.

Here the CDR3 reads CSVEEAGGTYEQYF. DNA of the CDR3: TGCAGCGTTGAAGAAGCCGGAGGTACCTACGAGCAGTACTTC. This chain joins TRBV29-1 and TRBJ2-7, with D tentatively TRBD2 (5 bases). The CDR3 covers 14 residues. Germline V CDR1 and CDR2: SQVTM, ANQGSEA. The V gene lost 0 bases and the J gene lost 2 bases, with 11 bases spanning the gap.

CDR3 DNA: TGTGCCTGGAGTGTACAGGCGGGTCAGCCCCAGCATTTT. It is translated as CAWSVQAGQPQHF. J is TRBJ1-5 and V is TRBV30; D is possibly TRBD1 (5 bases). Germline values: CDR1 GTSNPN, CDR2 SVGIG (reference sequence). The CDR3 spans 13 residues. Trimming cost V 0 bases and J 6 bases, with 9 bases left between them.

The V and J genes are TRBV9 and TRBJ2-7; D is ambiguous. This CDR3 has 13 residues. The ends were cut back, 3 bases at V and 11 bases at J, with 18 bases in the middle. Germline V gene lookup returns CDR1 SGDLS and CDR2 YYNGEE. CDR3 nucleotides: TGTGCCAGCAGCGGTACCGAAAATACTTGGAAGTACTTC. It translates to CASSGTENTWKYF.

This clone was seen just once. V is TRBV18 and J is TRBJ1-2, with 9 nucleotides matching TRBD1. The J segment lost 11 bases and the V segment lost 0 bases, leaving 13 bases of the junction unmatched. In germline, CDR1 is KGHSH, CDR2 LQKENI. The CDR3 totals 16 residues. The CDR3 DNA sequence: TGTGCCAGCTCACCACCGGGGACAGGGTCCACCCGGGGGTACACCTTC. Amino acid sequence: CASSPPGTGSTRGYTF.